This T cell receptor beta chain emerged from a study of CD8+CD57+ T cells in acquired aplastic anemia. As for the study in general: An average of around 3.5 ug of DNA was obtained from sorted CD4+ and CD8+ cells.

Patients sequenced had flow cytometry evidence of CD8+CD57+ cell expansion. By the time of blood sampling, patients had still received no therapy. Genomic DNA constituted the template upon which TCR beta VDJ and CDR3 profiling was performed. TCRdb processed the reads anew with MiXCR; each CDR3 protein has one entry. The sample lists 200,000 to 250,000 distinct CDR3 sequences; about 62% were seen once. This CDR3 has 15 amino acids. The germline gives CDR1 SGHTA, CDR2 FQGNSA. V lost 3 bases, J lost 9 bases, and 18 bases lay in between. Overall study findings and caveats: Sharing between patients and controls was observed for over 25 CD8+ CDR3 sequences.

A word on this clonotype: Its specificity is unknown.

Specimen: sorted CD4+, CD8+, or CD8+CD57+ T cells (not recorded which) from PBMCs. The rearrangement links TRBV7-2 to TRBJ2-1, with D perhaps TRBD2 (5 bases). The TCR comes from a human donor with aplastic anemia. The CDR3 sequence: CASSFERAGYGEQFF. The CDR3 DNA follows: TGTGCCAGCAGCTTCGAGAGGGCCGGTTACGGTGAGCAGTTCTTC.